This T cell receptor beta chain is from a study of control samples from healthy donors and cancer patients. Trimming took off 3 bases at V and 1 base at J, with 4 bases between the two ends. CDR1 SGHAT and CDR2 FQNNGV come from the germline V gene. The CDR3 contains 12 residues. Profiling relied on immunoSEQ multiplex PCR, and the TCRdb table lists in-frame clones only, not all of them. This sample has over 100,000 clones, with around nine tenths found just once. The rearrangement uses TRBV11-2 and TRBJ2-7; no firm D call. The sequencing input was blood. The receptor was isolated from a man between 40 and 49 years old in good health. CDR3 protein: CASSFGSYEQYF. The CDR3 bases are TGTGCCAGCAGCTTCGGTTCCTACGAGCAGTACTTC.